These T cell receptor beta chains were read from a single sample in a study of shared clonotypes between healthy human individuals. TCRdb keeps only in-frame clones here, not all; method: immunoSEQ multiplex PCR. The data contain about 490,000 clones, 79% of them singletons. Sequencing was carried out using PBMCs. Source of these receptors: a middle-aged woman in good health. Some clones in this sample may be carry-over from other donors' samples. The CDR3 runs from the conserved cysteine through the conserved F or W. Fields, in order: V gene, clone size, D gene, J gene, CDR3 protein, CDR3 DNA. A D gene is named only where the DNA matches it firmly. For some rows the clone size is stated as once, few or many, or as a class when expanded; others skip it.

>TRBV7-2|few|.|TRBJ1-5
CASSLSRDIEPQHF
TGTGCCAGCAGCTTGTCCCGGGACATTGAGCCCCAGCATTTT
>TRBV7-8|.|TRBD2|TRBJ2-3
CASSLWGAGGTDTQYF
TGTGCCAGCAGCTTATGGGGAGCGGGAGGCACAGATACGCAGTATTTT
>TRBV5-1|.|TRBD2|TRBJ2-1
CASSLAASGDNEQFF
TGCGCCAGCAGCTTGGCGGCTAGCGGCGACAATGAGCAGTTCTTC
>TRBV4-3|.|TRBD1|TRBJ1-2
CASSQQSPGTGNYGYTF
TGCGCCAGCAGCCAACAATCGCCGGGGACAGGGAACTATGGCTACACCTTC
>TRBV25-1|few|.|TRBJ2-7
CASSDPIYGTIPSEQYF
TGTGCCAGCAGTGATCCCATATATGGGACAATCCCATCCGAGCAGTACTTC
>TRBV27|many|TRBD1|TRBJ2-5
CASSRDRLAETQYF
TGTGCCAGCAGTAGGGACAGGTTAGCGGAGACCCAGTACTTC
>TRBV29-1|.|.|TRBJ2-5
CSVQGSEETQYF
TGCAGCGTTCAGGGGAGCGAAGAGACCCAGTACTTC
>TRBV27|once|.|TRBJ2-7
CASSSLTRVAYEQYF
TGTGCCAGCAGTTCCCTCACCAGGGTGGCCTACGAGCAGTACTTC
>TRBV18|.|TRBD1|TRBJ1-2
CASSLRQGRGYGYTF
TGTGCCAGCTCACTAAGACAGGGAAGAGGCTATGGCTACACCTTC
>TRBV18|.|TRBD2|TRBJ2-1
CASSIGGRVPNEQFF
TGTGCCAGCTCCATTGGCGGGAGGGTCCCTAATGAGCAGTTCTTC
>TRBV9|.|TRBD1|TRBJ1-1
CASTSQTGSTEAFF
TGTGCCAGCACTTCCCAGACAGGGAGCACTGAAGCTTTCTTT
>TRBV15|.|TRBD2|TRBJ2-3
CATSRDEAGTSRFTDTQYF
TGTGCCACCAGCAGAGATGAGGCAGGGACTAGCAGGTTCACAGATACGCAGTATTTT
>TRBV10-3|.|.|TRBJ2-2
CAISDQQGLNTGELFF
TGTGCCATCAGTGACCAACAGGGTCTAAACACCGGGGAGCTGTTTTTT
>TRBV20-1|.|.|TRBJ2-1
CSARDYNEQFF
TGCAGTGCTCGCGACTACAATGAGCAGTTCTTC
>TRBV6-4|.|TRBD2|TRBJ2-3
CASSELASTDTQYF
TGTGCCAGCAGTGAACTAGCGAGCACAGATACGCAGTATTTT
>TRBV9|.|TRBD2|TRBJ2-7
CASSVGGGDEQYF
TGTGCCAGCAGCGTAGGGGGAGGGGACGAGCAGTACTTC
>TRBV5-5|.|.|TRBJ2-5
CASKIPQETQYF
TGTGCCAGCAAAATACCCCAAGAGACCCAGTACTTC
>TRBV7-8|few|.|TRBJ1-1
CASSLRGYNTEAFF
TGTGCCAGCAGCTTACGGGGTTACAACACTGAAGCTTTCTTT
>TRBV4-2|.|TRBD2|TRBJ2-2
CASSQGGGRDGGELFF
TGTGCCAGCAGCCAAGGAGGCGGGAGGGATGGCGGGGAGCTGTTTTTT
>TRBV7-9|.|.|TRBJ1-2
CASSRQDYGYTF
TGTGCCAGCAGCCGACAGGACTATGGCTACACCTTC
>TRBV19|.|TRBD1|TRBJ1-1
CASSNRDSLNTEAFF
TGTGCCAGTAGTAACCGGGACAGCCTAAACACTGAAGCTTTCTTT
>TRBV19|.|TRBD1|TRBJ1-2
CASSIMTGDGYTF
TGTGCCAGTAGTATAATGACAGGGGATGGCTACACCTTC
>TRBV7-2|few|.|TRBJ1-2
CASSLQIAAPYGYTF
TGTGCCAGCAGCTTACAAATCGCAGCACCCTATGGCTACACCTTC
>TRBV19|.|.|TRBJ1-1
CASRYRANTEAFF
TGTGCCAGTAGGTACAGGGCGAACACTGAAGCTTTCTTT
>TRBV4-1|once|.|TRBJ1-1
CASSQDRGPSNTEAFF
TGCGCCAGCAGCCAAGATCGGGGACCCTCGAACACTGAAGCTTTCTTT
>TRBV28|once|TRBD2|TRBJ2-1
CASSDLAGGPYKGFF
TGTGCCAGCAGTGATCTAGCGGGAGGGCCCTACAAAGGGTTCTTC
>TRBV10-3|.|TRBD2|TRBJ2-1
CAISETLADLYNEQFF
TGTGCCATCAGTGAGACCCTAGCGGATCTTTACAATGAGCAGTTCTTC
>TRBV6-4|.|.|TRBJ1-1
CASSKERNTEAFF
TGTGCCAGCAGCAAGGAGCGGAACACTGAAGCTTTCTTT
>TRBV6-1|.|.|TRBJ2-5
CASTAGTSQETQYF
TGTGCCAGCACCGCGGGGACTTCCCAAGAGACCCAGTACTTC
>TRBV6-5|.|.|TRBJ2-3
CASSVDGAADTQYF
TGTGCCAGCAGCGTTGACGGGGCAGCAGATACGCAGTATTTT
>TRBV11-3|.|TRBD1|TRBJ2-2
CASSAGTGFMGKNTGELFF
TGTGCCAGCAGCGCCGGGACAGGGTTTATGGGGAAGAACACCGGGGAGCTGTTTTTT
>TRBV5-1|many|.|TRBJ1-2
CASSLEPGFGYTF
TGCGCCAGCAGCTTGGAGCCCGGGTTTGGCTACACCTTC
>TRBV30|once|.|TRBJ2-1
CAWRYAGNSYNEQFF
TGTGCCTGGCGGTATGCGGGTAACTCCTACAATGAGCAGTTCTTC
>TRBV2|.|.|TRBJ2-3
CASRRGEGEWDTDTQYF
TGTGCCAGCAGGCGCGGGGAAGGGGAATGGGACACAGATACGCAGTATTTT
>TRBV11-3|.|.|TRBJ1-1
CASSLGQSAAGTEAFF
TGTGCCAGCAGCTTAGGACAGTCCGCCGCGGGGACTGAAGCTTTCTTT
>TRBV9|.|.|TRBJ1-4
CASSVEGRGSNEKLFF
TGTGCCAGCAGCGTAGAGGGTCGGGGCTCTAATGAAAAACTGTTTTTT
>TRBV10-1|once|.|TRBJ1-4
CASLNEKLFF
TGCGCCAGCCTAAATGAAAAACTGTTTTTT
>TRBV10-2|.|.|TRBJ2-7
CATTGASYEQYF
TGCGCCACCACCGGGGCTTCCTACGAGCAGTACTTC
>TRBV21-1|.|.|TRBJ1-3
CASPWFQGARRNTIYF
TGTGCCAGCCCTTGGTTCCAGGGGGCGAGAAGAAACACCATATATTTT
>TRBV4-1|.|.|TRBJ1-6
CASSQVTGQMNSPLHF
TGCGCCAGCAGCCAAGTCACCGGACAGATGAATTCACCCCTCCACTTT
>TRBV27|.|TRBD2|TRBJ2-2
CASTSGRARTGELFF
TGTGCCAGCACCTCCGGGAGGGCCCGCACCGGGGAGCTGTTTTTT
>TRBV15|.|.|TRBJ2-2
CATSRGGIGELFF
TGTGCCACCAGCAGAGGGGGGATTGGGGAGCTGTTTTTT
>TRBV20-1|.|.|TRBJ2-1
CSARDYSEQFF
TGCAGTGCTAGAGATTACTCTGAGCAGTTCTTC
>TRBV28|.|.|TRBJ2-7
CASRSTPVSYEQYF
TGTGCCAGCAGATCGACTCCAGTCTCCTACGAGCAGTACTTC
>TRBV5-1|.|.|TRBJ2-5
CASSPRDGSRETQYF
TGCGCCAGCAGCCCTCGTGACGGATCAAGAGAGACCCAGTACTTC
>TRBV6-5|once|TRBD1|TRBJ1-2
CASRPGQGIDGYTF
TGTGCCAGCAGACCCGGACAGGGGATTGATGGCTACACCTTC
>TRBV5-6|once|.|TRBJ1-2
CASSLVPSYGYTF
TGTGCCAGCAGCTTGGTTCCTAGCTATGGCTACACCTTC
>TRBV21-1|.|.|TRBJ2-2
CASSKPGCTGELFF
TGTGCCAGCAGCAAACCGGGTTGCACCGGGGAGCTGTTTTTT
>TRBV10-1|.|TRBD1|TRBJ1-2
CASSESGQVLYGYTF
TGCGCCAGCAGTGAGTCGGGACAGGTCCTCTATGGCTACACCTTC
>TRBV10-3|.|TRBD2|TRBJ2-2
CAISGQRENTGELFF
TGTGCCATCAGTGGCCAGCGGGAGAACACCGGGGAGCTGTTTTTT
>TRBV7-3|once|.|TRBJ2-1
CASSAREWGNNEQFF
TGTGCCAGCAGCGCCCGCGAGTGGGGGAACAATGAGCAGTTCTTC
>TRBV28|.|TRBD1|TRBJ2-5
CASSPQGQGAETQYF
TGTGCCAGCAGCCCGCAGGGACAGGGAGCGGAGACCCAGTACTTC
>TRBV5-1|.|TRBD1|TRBJ2-2
CASSTGQITGELFF
TGCGCCAGCAGCACGGGACAGATCACCGGGGAGCTGTTTTTT
>TRBV30|.|.|TRBJ1-5
CAWSVDVVGNQPQHF
TGTGCCTGGAGTGTTGATGTAGTGGGCAATCAGCCCCAGCATTTT
>TRBV29-1|.|.|TRBJ2-7
CSVEVSGNPGEQYF
TGCAGCGTTGAAGTTAGCGGCAACCCTGGCGAGCAGTACTTC
>TRBV7-2|.|TRBD1|TRBJ1-2
CASSWTAQGIDGYTF
TGTGCCAGCAGCTGGACAGCACAGGGGATTGATGGCTACACCTTC
>TRBV18|.|.|TRBJ1-1
CASSPPAGESEAFF
TGTGCCAGCTCACCACCGGCAGGGGAGTCTGAAGCTTTCTTT
>TRBV5-1|.|TRBD2|TRBJ2-2
CASSPRLAQPNGELFF
TGCGCCAGCAGCCCCCGACTAGCGCAACCAAACGGGGAGCTGTTTTTT
>TRBV30|.|.|TRBJ1-1
CAWSVLGRPGNTEAFF
TGTGCCTGGAGTGTACTTGGCCGCCCTGGGAACACTGAAGCTTTCTTT